The 21 T cell receptor beta chains presented below share a single source sample, sequenced in a study of PD-1 blockade in classical Hodgkin lymphoma. Every patient experienced relapse after autologous stem cell transplantation, and brentuximab vedotin exposure varied. Sequencing used immunoSEQ multiplex PCR; TCRdb keeps in-frame clones, though not all of them. Of just over 35,000 clones listed, 69% are singletons. The sample consisted of peripheral blood mononuclear cells (PBMCs), taken before the second cycle of nivolumab. The receptors were sampled from a human donor with classical Hodgkin lymphoma.

The chain is built from TRBV27 and TRBJ1-2; 11 positions agree with TRBD1. Germline loops: CDR1 MNHEY, CDR2 SMNVEV (reference sequence). The CDR3 extends over 15 amino acids. V lost 6 bases to trimming and J lost 8 bases; unmatched junction nucleotides: 11. CDR3 residues: CASRKRDRGKGGYTF. In DNA, the CDR3 is TGTGCCAGCAGAAAGAGGGACAGGGGGAAGGGGGGCTACACCTTC.

The genes are TRBV18 and TRBJ1-1; 9 positions match TRBD1. V trimming: 3 bases; J trimming: 1 base; junction bases outside the gene matches: 6. Germline V lookup: CDR1 KGHSH, CDR2 LQKENI. The CDR3 has 16 residues. The CDR3 nucleotides are TGTGCCAGCTCACCCGCCGGGACAGGGACGAACACTGAAGCTTTCTTT. It translates to CASSPAGTGTNTEAFF. Full variable domain (missing parts from reference TRBV18 and TRBJ1-1): NAGVMQNPRHLVRRRGQEARLRCSPMKGHSHVYWYRQLPEEGLKFMVYLQKENIIDESGMPKERFSAEFPKEGPSILRIQQVVRGDSAAYFCASSPAGTGTNTEAFFGQGTRLTVV.

The V gene is TRBV6-1, the J gene TRBJ2-1; 9 nucleotides agree with TRBD1. V shed 5 bases and J 4 bases; nucleotides not matched to a gene: 3. The CDR3 length is 14 residues. Germline V gives CDR1 MNHNS, CDR2 SASEGT. CDR3 sequence: CASSPTGGYNEQFF. The CDR3 DNA sequence: TGTGCCAGCAGTCCGACAGGGGGGTACAATGAGCAGTTCTTC.

This sequence joins TRBV6-4 and TRBJ2-5; the match to TRBD2 covers 9 bases. The CDR3 consists of 15 residues. Germline assignment: CDR1 MRHNA and CDR2 SNTAGT. The junction had 9 bases not matched to a gene; V was cut back by 8 bases and J by 2 bases. The CDR3 nucleotides read TGTGCCAGCCGCGTCGCGGGAGGGTCTCAAGAGACCCAGTACTTC. Its translation: CASRVAGGSQETQYF.

This rearrangement joins TRBV4-1 to TRBJ1-2; D uncertain. The CDR3 is 16 residues long. Germline CDR1 and CDR2: MGHRA and YSYEKL. V lost 0 bases and J lost 3, with 14 bases in between. CDR3 loop: CASSQEGGSPDYGYTF. The CDR3 bases are TGCGCCAGCAGCCAAGAAGGAGGGTCCCCTGACTATGGCTACACCTTC.

The rearrangement joins TRBV4-1 to TRBJ2-5; D unclear. Germline V gene data show CDR1 as MGHRA and CDR2 as YSYEKL. V lost 1 base to trimming and J lost 5 bases, with 14 bases between them. The CDR3 is 15 residues long. The CDR3 region is CASSQVESAAETQYF. CDR3 DNA sequence: TGCGCCAGCAGCCAAGTCGAATCGGCTGCGGAGACCCAGTACTTC.

The chain recombines TRBV7-6 with TRBJ2-5, with 8 bases that match TRBD2. V lost 5 bases and J lost 3; bases outside the gene matches: 11. Per germline, CDR1 SGHVS and CDR2 FNYEAQ. The CDR3 has 16 residues. Written as DNA, the CDR3 is TGTGCCAGCAGCACCGGGGGGGGGAGATATGAAGAGACCCAGTACTTC. Translated, it gives CASSTGGGRYEETQYF.

The rearrangement uses TRBV7-9 and TRBJ2-7, with a weak D call TRBD1 (6 bases). Germline CDR1 SEHNR, CDR2 FQNEAQ (reference sequence). The CDR3 contains 15 residues. Deletions cut 5 bases from V and 3 bases from J, with 17 bases between. The CDR3 here is CASSLRTALGYEQYF. CDR3 coding DNA: TGTGCCAGCAGCCTCCGGACAGCCCTAGGCTACGAGCAGTACTTC.

This clone is medium-sized. This chain connects TRBV9 to TRBJ2-7; D not resolved. This CDR3 has 14 residues. CDR1 SGDLS and CDR2 YYNGEE come from the germline V gene. V lost 4 bases and J 2 bases, leaving 13 bases between the germline ends. The CDR3: CASSPPGTTYEQYF. The CDR3 DNA follows: TGTGCCAGCAGCCCCCCAGGAACTACCTACGAGCAGTACTTC.

The chain links TRBV18 to TRBJ1-2; 8 bases fit TRBD1. J lost 6 bases, V lost 1 base, and 7 bases had no gene match. This CDR3 region has 15 residues. Germline CDR1 and CDR2: KGHSH and LQKENI. The CDR3 loop reads CASSPRSTTGDGYTF. As DNA, the CDR3 is TGTGCCAGCTCACCACGGTCGACGACAGGGGATGGCTACACCTTC.

This clone was detected only once. The V and J genes are TRBV5-1 and TRBJ1-4; D is uncertain. Germline CDR1 SGHRS, CDR2 YFSETQ. The CDR3 runs 15 residues. The V end lost 4 bases, the J end lost 0 bases, and 10 bases lay between the germline ends. The CDR3 region has the DNA TGCGCCAGCAGCCCAGGCACAACAACTAATGAAAAACTGTTTTTT. This gives the protein CASSPGTTTNEKLFF.

The chain is built from TRBV18 and TRBJ1-2; D gene unclear. CDR1 is KGHSH and CDR2 is LQKENI in the germline V gene. V was trimmed by 3 bases and J by 4 bases, leaving 9 bases between them. The CDR3 totals 13 residues. The CDR3 reads CASSPSGPYGYTF. The DNA of the CDR3 is TGTGCCAGCTCACCCTCGGGTCCCTATGGCTACACCTTC.

The V gene is TRBV9, the J gene TRBJ2-1; 10 nucleotides agree with TRBD2. Losses at the gene ends were 3 bases for V and 1 base for J; bases not matched to a gene: 7. The germline CDR1 and CDR2 sequences are SGDLS and YYNGEE. This CDR3 is 17 amino acids long. CDR3: CASSAGPGLASYNEQFF. Written as DNA, the CDR3 is TGTGCCAGCAGCGCAGGACCGGGACTAGCGTCCTACAATGAGCAGTTCTTC.

The chain is built from TRBV11-2 and TRBJ2-7; 9 bases map to TRBD1. The CDR3 spans 16 residues. With V trimmed by 1 base and J by 3 bases, 7 bases remained unmatched. In germline, CDR1 is SGHAT, CDR2 FQNNGV. As DNA, the CDR3 is TGTGCCAGCAGCTTAGTTGTACCGGGACAGGGCTACGAGCAGTACTTC. Protein: CASSLVVPGQGYEQYF.

This clone appeared once. V is TRBV7-6 and J is TRBJ1-6, with D uncertain. The CDR3 is 15 amino acids. In germline, CDR1 is SGHVS, CDR2 FNYEAQ. V was trimmed by 5 bases and J by 3 bases, leaving 11 bases between them. In DNA form, the CDR3 reads TGTGCCAGCAGCGGAGGGAGTATCTATAATTCACCCCTCCACTTT. Translating gives CASSGGSIYNSPLHF.

The J gene is TRBJ2-5, the V gene TRBV6-5, with D perhaps TRBD1 (5 bases). V gave up 3 bases and J gave up 3 bases, with 11 bases separating them. The CDR3 has 14 amino acids. Germline assignment: CDR1 MNHEY and CDR2 SVGAGI. CDR3 in amino acids: CASSYRGPEETQYF. CDR3 in DNA: TGTGCCAGCAGTTATAGGGGCCCCGAAGAGACCCAGTACTTC.

This clone was seen more than once but under ten times. The chain has TRBV6-5 and TRBJ2-7; 9 bases match TRBD2. The CDR3 has 15 amino acids. CDR1 is MNHEY and CDR2 is SVGAGI in the germline V gene. The V segment lost 0 bases and the J segment 3 bases; nucleotides outside the gene matches: 3. The CDR3 is CASSYSRTSVYEQYF. As DNA, the CDR3 is TGTGCCAGCAGTTACTCGCGGACTAGCGTCTACGAGCAGTACTTC.

The chain combines TRBV7-3 with TRBJ2-2, with D unresolved. Germline V gene data show CDR1 as SGHTA and CDR2 as FQGTGA. The CDR3 is 13 amino acids. The V gene lost 5 bases and the J gene lost 5 bases, with 9 bases spanning the gap. The CDR3 protein is CASSPDPTGELFF. The CDR3 DNA reads as TGTGCCAGCAGCCCTGACCCAACCGGGGAGCTGTTTTTT.

The CDR3 DNA follows: TGTGCCAGTAGTATTCGGGGGGGCAGATCTGGAAACACCATATATTTT. Translated, it gives CASSIRGGRSGNTIYF. The V call is TRBV19, the J call TRBJ1-3, with D maybe TRBD1 (6 bases). Germline assignment: CDR1 LNHDA and CDR2 SQIVND (reference sequence). The CDR3 has 16 residues. Trimming cost V 3 bases and J 1 base, with 13 bases left between them.

The chain's CDR3 is CASSREISGTIEQFF. CDR3 in DNA: TGTGCCAGCTCACGTGAAATTAGCGGGACTATTGAGCAGTTCTTC. This chain joins TRBV18 and TRBJ2-1; 8 bases are a match to TRBD2. There are 15 residues in the CDR3. CDR1 KGHSH and CDR2 LQKENI come from the germline V gene. V shed 4 bases, J shed 9 bases, and the junction held 11 bases outside the gene matches.

V usage is TRBV7-2 and J usage is TRBJ2-1; either TRBD1 or TRBD2 may fit D (6 bases each). Germline V gene sequence: CDR1 SGHTA, CDR2 FQGNSA. Trimming cost V 5 bases and J 1 base, with 12 bases left between them. The CDR3 is 15 residues long. Here the CDR3 DNA reads TGTGCCAGCAGCCAAGTAGGGGGGTCCTACAATGAGCAGTTCTTC. This gives the protein CASSQVGGSYNEQFF.